These 6 T cell receptor beta chains were all obtained from the same sample, sequenced in a study of identical twins. TCRdb ran MiXCR on the 5' RACE reads and lists one entry per CDR3 protein. The sample lists 400,000 to 550,000 distinct CDR3 sequences, 20% to 30% occurring once. The sample also formed part of further work on T cells expressing NK-cell markers.

Sequencing was performed on CD4+ T cells sorted from blood. Every receptor here comes from a woman younger than 35 in good health.

The chain has TRBV30 and TRBJ2-1; D gene uncertain. This CDR3 region has 12 residues. Trimming took 4 bases from V and 5 from J, leaving 9 bases between them. Germline lookup yields CDR1 GTSNPN and CDR2 SVGIG (reference sequence). The chain's CDR3 is CAWTRRNNEQFF. The CDR3, as DNA: TGTGCCTGGACTCGCAGGAACAATGAGCAGTTCTTC.

J is TRBJ2-7 and V is TRBV29-1; D may be TRBD1 or TRBD2 (5 bases each). The germline CDR1 and CDR2 sequences are SQVTM and ANQGSEA. V dropped 6 bases and J dropped 7 bases, with 16 bases sitting between them. This CDR3 has 12 residues. The DNA for the CDR3 is TGCAGCGTCGGCTCCGGGACCGCGGAGCAGTACTTC. Protein: CSVGSGTAEQYF.

This clonotype showed up just a few times. The chain uses TRBV6-5 and TRBJ1-5, with a tentative D call TRBD1 (6 bases). The V gene lost 0 bases and the J gene lost 6 bases, with 9 bases spanning the gap. The CDR3 spans 14 residues. The germline V gene has CDR1 MNHEY and CDR2 SVGAGI. The CDR3: CASSYSGGSQPQHF. In DNA form, the CDR3 reads TGTGCCAGCAGTTACTCGGGGGGCAGTCAGCCCCAGCATTTT.

The chain couples TRBV5-1 to TRBJ2-4; D unresolved. Germline-derived CDR1 and CDR2 are SGHRS and YFSETQ. V lost 2 bases and J 7 bases, leaving 19 bases between the germline ends. This CDR3 contains 16 residues. CDR3 sequence reads: CASSFLDRATANIQYF. CDR3 nucleotide sequence: TGCGCCAGCAGCTTCTTGGATCGGGCCACCGCGAACATTCAGTACTTC.

This clonotype has just a few counts. This chain uses TRBV7-2 with TRBJ1-2; TRBD1 aligns across 8 bases. Germline V gene sequence: CDR1 SGHTA, CDR2 FQGNSA. This CDR3 comprises 15 residues. V lost 7 bases, J lost 3 bases, and 10 bases stayed unmatched. The CDR3 coding sequence is TGTGCCAGCACCGATGCCGGACAGGGAGACTATGGCTACACCTTC. It is translated as CASTDAGQGDYGYTF.

This clonotype was counted at least ten times. The V gene is TRBV29-1, the J gene TRBJ2-3, with 8 positions matching TRBD1. The ends lost 0 bases at V and 0 bases at J; junction bases unmatched: 5. Germline CDR1 SQVTM, CDR2 ANQGSEA. This CDR3 has 16 residues. For the CDR3, the DNA is TGCAGCGTTGAAGATCGGTACAGGGGGAGCACAGATACGCAGTATTTT. Its protein product is CSVEDRYRGSTDTQYF.